The 25 T cell receptor beta chains listed next were all sequenced from one sample in a study of T cell repertoires in cytomegalovirus infection. Antigens of these TCRs are unknown. A single record per CDR3 protein comes from TCRdb applying MiXCR to the reads. The data contain about 310,000 distinct CDR3 sequences, 25% of them singletons. The sample here was cultured PBMCs, taken from culture after CMV antigen stimulation. These receptors were collected from a human donor in good health (CMV status not recorded). Some clones in this sample may be carry-over from other donors' samples.

The chain recombines TRBV15 with TRBJ2-1; D might be TRBD2 (5 bases). Trimming shortened V by 5 bases and J by 9 bases, and 11 bases separated the two germline ends. Germline loops: CDR1 LNHNV, CDR2 YYDKDF (reference sequence). The CDR3 is 12 residues long. The CDR3 loop reads CATSGTSAEQFF. Written as DNA, the CDR3 is TGTGCCACCAGCGGCACTAGTGCTGAGCAGTTCTTC. Based on the CDR3 plus reference TRBV15 and TRBJ2-1, the full variable domain is DAMVIQNPRYQVTQFGKPVTLSCSQTLNHNVMYWYQQKSSQAPKLLFHYYDKDFNNEADTPDNFQSRRPNTSFCFLDIRSPGLGDTAMYLCATSGTSAEQFFGPGTRLTVL.

CDR3 nucleotides: TGTGCCAGCAGTCCTACCCGCGGCTCCTTGCGGTACGAGCAGTACTTC. Protein: CASSPTRGSLRYEQYF. V usage is TRBV27 and J usage is TRBJ2-7; D uncertain. The ends were cut back, 5 bases at V and 4 bases at J, with 21 bases in the middle. Germline lookup yields CDR1 MNHEY and CDR2 SMNVEV (reference sequence). This CDR3 is built from 16 residues.

The rearrangement uses TRBV10-1 and TRBJ2-1; 8 nucleotides align to TRBD2. With V trimmed by 3 bases and J by 3 bases, 1 base remained unmatched. The CDR3 covers 14 residues. Germline V gives CDR1 WNHNN, CDR2 SYGVQD (reference sequence). The CDR3 sequence: CASSDAGGYNEQFF. The CDR3, as DNA: TGCGCCAGCAGTGATGCGGGAGGCTACAATGAGCAGTTCTTC.

Many counts were recorded for this clonotype. The rearrangement links TRBV4-3 to TRBJ1-5; 7 nucleotides match TRBD1. CDR1 and CDR2 from the germline V gene are LGHNA and YSLEER. V lost 0 bases to trimming and J lost 3 bases; unmatched junction nucleotides: 11. The CDR3 has 18 residues. The CDR3 DNA reads TGCGCCAGCAGCCAAGATGCGAACAGGGGATTAGTCAATCAGCCCCAGCATTTT. This translates into CASSQDANRGLVNQPQHF.

The chain uses TRBV5-1 and TRBJ1-1; tentatively, D is TRBD1 (6 bases). V shed 7 bases and J shed 6 bases, with 22 bases lying between them. In germline, CDR1 is SGHRS, CDR2 YFSETQ. CDR3 length: 15 residues. Written as DNA, the CDR3 is TGCGCCAGCGGGACAAACCTTTATCCAAGCGCTGAAGCTTTCTTT. It is translated as CASGTNLYPSAEAFF.

The chain has TRBV7-9 and TRBJ2-1, with 10 bases fitting TRBD2. With 5 bases clipped from V and 7 bases from J, the junction kept 8 bases outside the gene matches. The CDR3 is 15 residues long. The germline CDR1 and CDR2 sequences are SEHNR and FQNEAQ (reference sequence). The CDR3 loop reads CASSHLAGVDNEQFF. The CDR3 DNA is TGTGCCAGCAGCCACCTAGCGGGGGTGGATAATGAGCAGTTCTTC.

This clonotype was seen a few times. The chain carries TRBV29-1 and TRBJ2-3; D call uncertain. The germline V gene encodes CDR1 SQVTM and CDR2 ANQGSEA. The CDR3 length is 15 residues. The germline V and J ends were trimmed by 1 base and 2 bases, with 13 bases remaining between them. The chain's CDR3 is CSVEVPLRSTDTQYF. The CDR3 nucleotides read TGCAGCGTTGAAGTACCTCTTCGGTCCACAGATACGCAGTATTTT.

V usage is TRBV11-3 and J usage is TRBJ2-2, with TRBD2 matching 11 bases. Germline CDR1 reads SGHNT; CDR2 reads YENEEA. V shed 5 bases, J shed 3 bases, and the junction held 8 bases outside the gene matches. The length of the CDR3 is 17 residues. CDR3 nucleotide sequence: TGTGCCAGCAGCCCACAGACTAGCGGGACAGACACCGGGGAGCTGTTTTTT. Translating gives CASSPQTSGTDTGELFF.

This clonotype has at least ten counts. The genes are TRBV9 and TRBJ2-1, with 9 bases fitting TRBD2. The CDR3 is 17 amino acids. Looked up from germline, CDR1 is SGDLS and CDR2 is YYNGEE. The V segment lost 0 bases and the J segment 1 base; nucleotides outside the gene matches: 5. CDR3 in amino acids: CASSVDAGGLSYNEQFF. The CDR3 nucleotides read TGTGCCAGCAGCGTAGACGCGGGAGGGCTTTCCTACAATGAGCAGTTCTTC.

This clonotype was recorded many times. This chain uses TRBV7-2 with TRBJ1-5; TRBD1 is a possible D gene (6 bases). The CDR3 consists of 15 residues. CDR1 and CDR2 from the germline V gene are SGHTA and FQGNSA. Trimming removed 5 bases from V and 7 bases from J, with 18 bases in between. The CDR3 sequence: CASSLQQGLDQPQHF. The CDR3 region has the DNA TGTGCCAGCAGCCTCCAACAGGGTCTGGACCAGCCCCAGCATTTT.

DNA for the CDR3: TGTGCCAGCAGTTTATACAGTTCTAGCACAGATACGCAGTATTTT. Translated: CASSLYSSSTDTQYF. J is TRBJ2-3 and V is TRBV27; no reliable D call. Trimming pared 1 base from V and 0 bases from J, leaving 8 bases between. Per the germline V gene, CDR1 is MNHEY and CDR2 is SMNVEV (reference sequence). The CDR3 is 15 residues long.

V gene TRBV4-3 combines with J gene TRBJ1-2, with 9 bases lining up with TRBD1. CDR3 size: 14 residues. Per germline, CDR1 LGHNA and CDR2 YSLEER. With 5 bases clipped from V and 3 bases from J, the junction kept 4 bases outside the gene matches. In DNA, the CDR3 is TGCGCCAGCAGCATCCGGACAGGGGACTATGGCTACACCTTC. Its protein product is CASSIRTGDYGYTF.

The chain carries TRBV5-4 and TRBJ2-7, with 9 nucleotides matching TRBD1. The germline V gene encodes CDR1 SGHNT and CDR2 YYREEE (reference sequence). The V gene end was trimmed by 3 bases and the J gene end by 5 bases; junction bases not matched to a gene: 6. This CDR3 has 14 residues. CDR3 loop: CASSWGQGIDEQYF. Written as DNA, the CDR3 is TGTGCCAGCAGCTGGGGACAGGGAATAGACGAGCAGTACTTC.

The V call is TRBV7-6, the J call TRBJ2-5, with D tentatively TRBD1 (5 bases). Germline lookup yields CDR1 SGHVS and CDR2 FNYEAQ. This CDR3 has 15 amino acids. V shed 2 bases and J shed 0 bases, with 10 bases lying between them. DNA for the CDR3: TGTGCCAGCAGCTTATCTTCAGGGTACCAAGAGACCCAGTACTTC. As protein: CASSLSSGYQETQYF.

The chain combines TRBV27 with TRBJ2-1; 9 positions agree with TRBD1. Trimming removed 2 bases from V and 7 bases from J; junction bases left unmatched: 3. CDR1 is MNHEY, CDR2 SMNVEV, per germline (reference sequence). CDR3 length: 14 residues. CDR3 residues: CASSLGDRVNEQFF. The CDR3 DNA sequence: TGTGCCAGCAGTTTAGGGGACAGGGTGAATGAGCAGTTCTTC.

This clonotype showed up just a few times. CDR3 sequence reads: CASSVRQGQETQYF. In DNA, the CDR3 is TGTGCCAGCAGCGTAAGACAGGGACAAGAGACCCAGTACTTC. V is TRBV7-9 and J is TRBJ2-5; TRBD1 matches at 7 bases. Germline CDR1 is SEHNR and CDR2 is FQNEAQ (reference sequence). This CDR3 spans 14 amino acids. The ends lost 5 bases at V and 2 bases at J; junction bases unmatched: 5. The complete variable domain, with remaining parts taken from reference TRBV7-9 and TRBJ2-5, reads DTGVSQNPRHKITKRGQNVTFRCDPISEHNRLYWYRQTLGQGPEFLTYFQNEAQLEKSRLLSDRFSAERPKGSFSTLEIQRTEQGDSAMYLCASSVRQGQETQYFGPGTRLLVL.

The chain employs TRBV5-4 and TRBJ1-2; 7 positions match TRBD1. Losses at the gene ends were 3 bases for V and 8 bases for J; bases not matched to a gene: 10. CDR3 length equals 14 residues. The germline CDR1 and CDR2 sequences are SGHNT and YYREEE (reference sequence). Written as DNA, the CDR3 is TGTGCCAGCAGCTATGTACAGGGGTTGGGAGGCTACACCTTC. Translated, it gives CASSYVQGLGGYTF.

This clonotype was observed at least ten times. The J gene is TRBJ2-3, the V gene TRBV7-6; D unclear. The V and J ends lost 0 bases and 2 bases respectively, with 3 bases between them. The germline gives CDR1 SGHVS, CDR2 FNYEAQ. This CDR3 region has 13 residues. The CDR3 DNA reads TGTGCCAGCAGCTTAGCTACCACAGATACGCAGTATTTT. This encodes CASSLATTDTQYF.

The chain combines TRBV27 with TRBJ2-5; 8 nucleotides agree with TRBD1. V dropped 6 bases and J dropped 5; count of bases not matched to a gene: 5. This CDR3 contains 13 residues. Germline V gene data show CDR1 as MNHEY and CDR2 as SMNVEV (reference sequence). Here the CDR3 DNA reads TGTGCCAGCAGGGCGACAGGGGAGGAGACCCAGTACTTC. As protein: CASRATGEETQYF.

There are many counts of this clonotype. The gene calls are TRBV7-2 and TRBJ2-6, with D tentatively TRBD1 (6 bases). The germline V gene has CDR1 SGHTA and CDR2 FQGNSA. V was cut by 4 bases and J by 0 bases, with 19 bases left in between. This CDR3 has 19 amino acids. CDR3 nucleotides: TGTGCCAGCAGCTATAAACAGGGAATAGCCCTCTCTGGGGCCAACGTCCTGACTTTC. The encoded protein is CASSYKQGIALSGANVLTF.

This clonotype was counted at least ten times. V usage is TRBV7-2 and J usage is TRBJ2-1; D is perhaps TRBD1 (5 bases). V lost 4 bases and J 3 bases, leaving 7 bases between the germline ends. This CDR3 contains 13 residues. Per the germline V gene, CDR1 is SGHTA and CDR2 is FQGNSA. CDR3 loop: CASSYRGYNEQFF. The CDR3 nucleotides are TGTGCCAGCAGCTATAGGGGCTACAATGAGCAGTTCTTC.

This clonotype was counted between two and nine times. The chain couples TRBV11-2 to TRBJ2-2; TRBD2 matches at 11 bases. The CDR3 length is 17 residues. V lost 6 bases to trimming and J lost 3 bases; unmatched junction nucleotides: 9. Germline CDR1 reads SGHAT; CDR2 reads FQNNGV. CDR3 amino acids: CASRRLSGRADTGELFF. The CDR3 bases are TGTGCCAGCAGACGACTTAGCGGGAGGGCCGACACCGGGGAGCTGTTTTTT.

This clonotype was seen many times. The chain's CDR3 is CASSLVRGANNEQFF. Here the CDR3 DNA reads TGTGCCAGCAGCTTAGTTAGGGGGGCCAACAATGAGCAGTTCTTC. This chain uses TRBV7-2 with TRBJ2-1; D may correspond to TRBD1 or TRBD2 (6 bases each). Between the trimmed V and J ends, which lost 1 base and 5 bases, there was a span of 12 bases. CDR1 is SGHTA, CDR2 FQGNSA, per germline. The CDR3 covers 15 residues. The variable domain in full, completed from reference TRBV7-2 and TRBJ2-1, reads GAGVSQSPSNKVTEKGKDVELRCDPISGHTALYWYRQSLGQGLEFLIYFQGNSAPDKSGLPSDRFSAERTGGSVSTLTIQRTQQEDSAVYLCASSLVRGANNEQFFGPGTRLTVL.

Many counts were recorded for this clonotype. The CDR3 protein is CASSLSSGETQYF. CDR3 coding DNA: TGTGCCAGCAGCTTATCCTCGGGAGAGACCCAGTACTTC. The chain links TRBV7-2 to TRBJ2-5; D is undetermined. Germline V lookup: CDR1 SGHTA, CDR2 FQGNSA. The CDR3 runs 13 residues. V lost 2 bases to trimming and J lost 4 bases, with 8 bases between them.

This clonotype was picked up a small number of times. This chain uses TRBV6-2 or TRBV6-3 with TRBJ2-3; 8 bases fit TRBD2. Germline V gives CDR1 MNHEY, CDR2 SVGEGT. V was clipped by 4 bases and J by 6 bases; unmatched bases: 12. This CDR3 is 16 amino acids long. This CDR3 reads CASSSRLAGLTDTQYF. The CDR3 DNA reads as TGTGCCAGCAGTTCGAGGCTAGCGGGTTTAACGGATACGCAGTATTTT.